This is a list of T cell receptor beta chains from one sample in a study of blood T cell repertoires in COVID-19. Only in-frame clones appear in the TCRdb table, and some are missing; sequencing was by immunoSEQ multiplex PCR. Among roughly 250,000 clones, over 75% were seen once, and the ten largest hold 2.4%. The specimen sequenced was PBMCs or T cells enriched from blood (not recorded which). These receptors all come from a woman between 18 and 30 years old who had recovered from COVID-19. Both conserved end residues are part of each CDR3. D genes are given only for firm matches. Clone sizes are given selectively: once, few, many, or a class where the clone is expanded.

TRBV29-1	TRBD1	-	TRBJ2-2	CSVRQGANTGELFF	TGCAGCGTTCGACAGGGGGCCAACACCGGGGAGCTGTTTTTT
TRBV3-1/TRBV3-2	-	-	TRBJ2-5	CASRSVSDRETQYF	TGTGCCAGCAGATCGGTGAGCGATCGGGAGACCCAGTACTTC
TRBV25-1	TRBD1	-	TRBJ1-6	CASSDDRGNSPLHF	TGTGCCAGCAGTGATGACAGGGGGAATTCACCCCTCCACTTT
TRBV25-1	-	-	TRBJ1-2	CASSEPGIYGYTF	TGTGCCAGCAGTGAACCGGGAATCTATGGCTACACCTTC
TRBV7-8	-	-	TRBJ1-1	CASSLAGQGTEAFF	TGTGCCAGCAGCTTAGCAGGGCAGGGCACTGAAGCTTTCTTT
TRBV9	-	-	TRBJ1-6	CASSVVSSYNSPLHF	TGTGCCAGCAGCGTAGTTTCGTCCTATAATTCACCCCTCCACTTT
TRBV7-9	-	-	TRBJ1-2	CASSSGTLKNYGYTF	TGTGCCAGCAGCTCCGGGACACTAAAAAACTATGGCTACACCTTC
TRBV7-2	TRBD1	-	TRBJ1-1	CASSFGTGVNTEAFF	TGTGCCAGCAGCTTTGGGACAGGGGTGAACACTGAAGCTTTCTTT
TRBV14	-	-	TRBJ1-1	CASSHPQGRNTEAFF	TGTGCCAGCAGCCACCCACAGGGTAGGAACACTGAAGCTTTCTTT
TRBV10-2	-	-	TRBJ1-4	CASSEPGWNEKLFF	TGCGCCAGCAGTGAGCCGGGGTGGAATGAAAAACTGTTTTTT
TRBV5-1	-	-	TRBJ1-1	CASSFGQMNTEAFF	TGCGCCAGCAGCTTCGGACAGATGAACACTGAAGCTTTCTTT
TRBV12-3/TRBV12-4	-	-	TRBJ1-2	CASSLTGYGYTF	TGTGCCAGCAGTTTAACAGGGTATGGCTACACCTTC
TRBV12-3/TRBV12-4	-	-	TRBJ1-4	CASTPNRGKLFF	TGTGCCAGCACCCCCAATCGCGGAAAACTGTTTTTT
TRBV5-1	-	-	TRBJ1-1	CASSLGSGMLNTEAFF	TGCGCCAGCAGCTTGGGCAGCGGAATGTTGAACACTGAAGCTTTCTTT
TRBV5-1	-	-	TRBJ2-5	CASSLSVQETQYF	TGCGCCAGCAGCTTGTCTGTCCAAGAGACCCAGTACTTC
TRBV19	-	-	TRBJ1-1	CASSITGNTEAFF	TGTGCCAGTAGTATTACAGGGAACACTGAAGCTTTCTTT
TRBV2	-	-	TRBJ1-1	CASSPPRAGEAFF	TGTGCCAGCAGTCCCCCCAGGGCCGGTGAAGCTTTCTTT
TRBV6-5	TRBD1	-	TRBJ1-2	CASSYGDRAGYGYTF	TGTGCCAGCAGTTACGGCGACAGGGCGGGCTATGGCTACACCTTC
TRBV6-5	-	-	TRBJ1-4	CASRINRETGKLFF	TGTGCCAGCAGAATAAACAGGGAAACTGGAAAACTGTTTTTT
TRBV12-5	-	-	TRBJ1-1	CASGAGGGAVEAFF	TGTGCTAGTGGGGCCGGAGGAGGGGCGGTTGAAGCTTTCTTT
TRBV6-5	-	-	TRBJ1-2	CASSVQSFYGYTF	TGTGCCAGCAGCGTACAGAGCTTCTATGGCTACACCTTC
TRBV15	TRBD1	-	TRBJ1-2	CATGGGGGYTF	TGTGCCACCGGAGGAGGGGGCGGCTACACCTTC
TRBV28	-	-	TRBJ1-1	CASRRGGNTEAFF	TGTGCCAGCAGACGGGGGGGGAACACTGAAGCTTTCTTT
TRBV19	-	-	TRBJ2-3	CASSIGVGAPADTQYF	TGTGCCAGTAGTATTGGGGTGGGGGCCCCCGCAGATACGCAGTATTTT
TRBV11-1	-	-	TRBJ1-2	CASTSGRANYGYTF	TGTGCCAGCACCTCCGGCAGGGCTAACTATGGCTACACCTTC
TRBV28	-	-	TRBJ1-2	CASSINYGYTF	TGTGCCAGCAGTATAAACTATGGCTACACCTTC
TRBV5-3	TRBD1	-	TRBJ1-2	CARSLPGQSNYGYTF	TGTGCCAGAAGCTTGCCGGGACAGAGCAACTATGGCTACACCTTC
TRBV5-6	-	-	TRBJ1-2	CASSLEHRYGYTF	TGTGCCAGCAGCTTGGAGCACCGCTATGGCTACACCTTC
TRBV5-1	TRBD2	-	TRBJ2-3	CASSLIAGFMDTQYF	TGCGCCAGCAGCTTGATAGCGGGCTTTATGGATACGCAGTATTTT
TRBV7-8	-	-	TRBJ1-2	CASSLSRGGYTF	TGTGCCAGCAGCTTATCCAGGGGAGGCTACACCTTC
TRBV7-2	-	-	TRBJ1-5	CASSLRAGWNQPQHF	TGTGCCAGCAGCTTACGGGCAGGGTGGAATCAGCCCCAGCATTTT
TRBV4-2	-	-	TRBJ2-2	CASSQAGDTGELFF	TGTGCCAGCAGCCAAGCGGGTGACACCGGGGAGCTGTTTTTT
TRBV27	TRBD1	-	TRBJ1-5	CASSLSAGGRIQPQHF	TGTGCCAGCAGTTTATCGGCAGGGGGTCGGATTCAGCCCCAGCATTTT
TRBV5-4	TRBD1	-	TRBJ1-4	CASSLARTGQGEKLFF	TGTGCCAGCAGCTTGGCCCGGACAGGGCAGGGTGAAAAACTGTTTTTT
TRBV28	-	-	TRBJ1-3	CASGAGRNTIYF	TGTGCCAGCGGTGCGGGCCGAAACACCATATATTTT
TRBV6-5	TRBD1	-	TRBJ1-1	CASRRGQLNTEAFF	TGTGCCAGCAGACGGGGACAGCTGAACACTGAAGCTTTCTTT
TRBV5-1	-	few	TRBJ2-5	CASSPGTQKETQYF	TGCGCCAGCAGCCCGGGGACTCAAAAAGAGACCCAGTACTTC